The rows below give T cell receptor beta chains drawn from one sample of a study of OX40 agonist ivuxolimab in advanced cancers. The table came from immunoSEQ multiplex PCR; TCRdb's copy has only in-frame clones and leaves some out. The profile shows some 35,000 clones, 87% of them singletons. The material sequenced was CD4+ or CD8+ T cells sorted from blood, taken in a trial of the OX40 agonist ivuxolimab. The receptors were gathered from an adult with an advanced solid tumor such as melanoma, head and neck, liver or kidney cancer. CDR3s include the opening cysteine and the closing phenylalanine or tryptophan.

v_call | cdr3_aa
TRBV7-9 | CASSLGQVRSPLHF
TRBV5-4 | CASVERKTASTDTQYF
TRBV7-9 | CASSLTVWGDNEQFF
TRBV28 | CASHNRENEKLFF
TRBV19 | CASSPGSEGTSGKNEQFF
TRBV19 | CASSPVTGGRPDTEAFF
TRBV2 | CASSELGQSSGNTIYF
TRBV5-1 | CASSQTLAAEQFF
TRBV2 | CASNRDRGVNTEAFF
TRBV28 | CASSLGGGYTF
TRBV11-2 | CASSLAGQVQETQYF
TRBV6-4 | CASRGQWGDGYTF
TRBV7-3 | CASSSGLAGVGTGELFF
TRBV7-6 | CASSPTRGAKEEAFF
TRBV9 | CASSSEGAETQYF